This T cell receptor beta chain emerged from a study of early T cells in non-severe SARS-CoV-2 infection (dated by TCRdb to 2020 to 2022). Notes on the research overall: Because TCR sequencing was done on bulk RNA from unsorted whole blood, the alpha and beta chains could not be paired. Study-level results and caveats: VDJdb matching was skewed toward anti-spike CD8 responses, so virus-specific expansions were likely underestimated and private and CD4 specificities were missed.

Inclusive of the bounding cysteine and phenylalanine, the CDR3 is 14 residues long. The DNA shown is the 42-base CDR3, in frame from base 1. A distance of 10 bases separates the germline ends of V and J, which lose 1 base and 6 bases respectively. The germline V gene provides CDR1 SGHRS and CDR2 YFSETQ. A case-control design nested within a healthcare worker cohort in London, UK, was used, with weekly nasopharyngeal swab PCR tests and blood sampling performed. Healthcare workers were enrolled in the week of the UK lockdown, from 23 to 31 March 2020, and were followed every week for up to roughly 15 weeks. The library relied on 5' RACE. Instrument on record: NextSeq 500. Unique molecular identifiers were attached to individual cDNA molecules in the TCR library protocol so that sequencing error and PCR bias could be corrected. Both TCR alpha and beta chains were sequenced, and tight co-correlation was observed between alpha and beta sequence abundances in each sample. The paper's processing steps were these. Decombinator V4 was used to annotate TCR sequences for V gene, J gene and CDR3. TCRs were defined as expanded if a significant change between any two time points was detected under a Poisson model with p below 0.0001. Abundances of TCRs were expressed as counts per million after normalisation to the total number of TCRs sequenced in each sample. TRAV1-2 paired with TRAJ12, TRAJ20 or TRAJ33 defined MAIT TCRs, while TRAV10 paired with TRAJ18 defined iNKT TCRs. VDJdb, accessed on 1 November 2021, was searched for TCRs annotated for CMV, EBV and SARS-CoV-2, and TCRs annotated for more than one antigen were excluded. TCRdb itself trimmed the public reads at Q25 with fastp, ran MiXCR and retained productive beta chains. Rows with one shared CDR3 protein collapse into an entry with the most common genes and DNA. The V and J calls and clone size are TCRdb's, not the authors'. For this sample the table gives about 46,000 distinct CDR3 sequences, of which around a tenth were detected only once. Together, the top ten hold roughly 4.8% of the sample.

Note on this clonotype: No antigen is known for it. Per-base quality was not reported, and no clone a single base away is much larger than it.

The specimen was whole blood, collected at baseline. The chain joins TRBV5-1 to TRBJ2-2; no confident D gene assignment can be made. The sequence came from an adult who was a healthcare worker with PCR-confirmed SARS-CoV-2 infection or an uninfected control (not recorded which). The bases read TGCGCCAGCAGCTTGAACGGCCAGTCCGGGGAGCTGTTTTTT. Its protein is CASSLNGQSGELFF. Reference TRBV5-1 and TRBJ2-2 proteins supply the regions before and after the CDR3; the full variable domain is: KAGVTQTPRYLIKTRGQQVTLSCSPISGHRSVSWYQQTPGQGLQFLFEYFSETQRNKGNFPGRFSGRQFSNSRSEMNVSTLELGDSALYLCASSLNGQSGELFFGEGSRLTVL.